These 31 T cell receptor beta chains originate from one sample sequenced in a study of blood T cell repertoires in COVID-19. Assay: immunoSEQ multiplex PCR; the TCRdb copy retains only in-frame clones and omits some. This table has roughly 280,000 clones, 70% to 90% appearing once. Sequencing was done on a sample of peripheral blood. The source of these receptors is a woman in her seventies with acute or convalescent COVID-19.

This chain uses TRBV5-8 with TRBJ1-5; TRBD1 matches 9 bases. CDR1 and CDR2 from the germline V gene are SGHTS and YDEGEE. V shed 4 bases, J shed 2 bases, and the junction held 4 bases outside the gene matches. CDR3 length equals 15 residues. CDR3 loop: CASSQGQGRNQPQHF. The DNA of the CDR3 is TGTGCCAGCAGCCAGGGACAGGGTCGCAATCAGCCCCAGCATTTT.

The rearrangement uses TRBV3-1 (or the pseudogene TRBV3-2) and TRBJ1-3; D is uncertain. Trimming pared 1 base from V and 8 bases from J, leaving 12 bases between. Germline-derived CDR1 and CDR2 are LGHDT and YNNKEL (reference sequence). The CDR3 runs 14 residues. The CDR3 region is CASSQGGHGDTIYF. In DNA, the CDR3 is TGTGCCAGCAGCCAAGGAGGGCATGGGGACACCATATATTTT.

The gene calls are TRBV5-4 and TRBJ2-7; D is possibly TRBD1 (6 bases). The germline CDR1 and CDR2 sequences are SGHNT and YYREEE (reference sequence). The CDR3 spans 14 residues. V was cut by 4 bases and J by 5 bases, with 16 bases left in between. CDR3 nucleotide sequence: TGTGCCAGCAGCCCTCAACCCAGGGGTCACGAGCAGTACTTC. It translates to CASSPQPRGHEQYF.

This chain connects TRBV6-5 to TRBJ1-2, with TRBD1 identical over 9 bases. CDR3 length equals 13 residues. Germline CDR1 reads MNHEY; CDR2 reads SVGAGI. The V segment lost 6 bases and the J segment 7 bases; nucleotides outside the gene matches: 6. The CDR3 reads CASRPGQGSGYTF. In DNA form, the CDR3 reads TGTGCCAGCAGGCCGGGACAGGGAAGTGGCTACACCTTC.

V usage is TRBV7-2 and J usage is TRBJ2-3; D is ambiguous. This CDR3 is 13 amino acids long. From germline, CDR1 is SGHTA and CDR2 FQGNSA. The V end was cut by 5 bases, the J end by 0 bases, with 6 bases between. CDR3 loop: CASSLPSTDTQYF. Here the CDR3 DNA reads TGTGCCAGCAGCCTCCCTAGCACAGATACGCAGTATTTT.

This chain uses TRBV7-3 with TRBJ2-1, with D perhaps TRBD1 (7 bases). Germline V gene data show CDR1 as SGHTA and CDR2 as FQGTGA. The CDR3 runs to 17 residues. Trimming pared 1 base from V and 7 bases from J, leaving 20 bases between. This chain's CDR3 is CASSLKAVEGAGNEQFF. CDR3 in DNA: TGTGCCAGCAGCTTAAAAGCGGTGGAGGGGGCCGGGAATGAGCAGTTCTTC.

The chain combines TRBV7-9 with TRBJ1-2; no definite D call. Germline CDR1 SEHNR, CDR2 FQNEAQ (reference sequence). Trimming cost V 2 bases and J 1 base, with 14 bases left between them. The CDR3 is made up of 16 amino acids. The CDR3, as DNA: TGTGCCAGCAGCTTAACCGTCGTTCGAGGTAACTATGGCTACACCTTC. Translated, it gives CASSLTVVRGNYGYTF.

Here the CDR3 reads CASSEPHDREPLRVQYF. CDR3 nucleotide sequence: TGTGCCAGCAGTGAGCCTCACGACAGGGAACCCCTACGAGTGCAGTACTTC. V and J are TRBV6-4 and TRBJ2-7; TRBD1 matches 7 bases. Trimming removed 3 bases from V and 9 bases from J; junction bases left unmatched: 20. This CDR3 is 17 amino acids long. Germline CDR1 and CDR2: MRHNA and SNTAGT.

As to this clone: The same CDR3 can be traced to other DNA sequences in this sample. V and J are TRBV27 and TRBJ2-1, with TRBD2 identical over 11 bases. This CDR3 spans 14 amino acids. J gave up 4 bases and V 6 bases, and 2 bases lay outside the gene matches. Germline V gives CDR1 MNHEY, CDR2 SMNVEV (reference sequence). CDR3 sequence (DNA): TGTGCCAGCAGCACTAGCGGGGGTTACAATGAGCAGTTCTTC. Encoded protein: CASSTSGGYNEQFF.

J is TRBJ2-7 and V is TRBV11-2; perhaps TRBD1 as D (6 bases). V gave up 1 base and J gave up 3 bases, with 13 bases separating them. The CDR3 runs 15 residues. Germline CDR1 is SGHAT and CDR2 is FQNNGV. The CDR3 DNA reads as TGTGCCAGCAGCTTAGGAGGGGGTCCCCGCTACGAGCAGTACTTC. This gives the protein CASSLGGGPRYEQYF.

The chain combines TRBV11-2 with TRBJ1-1; D unclear. Deletions cut 1 base from V and 3 bases from J, with 9 bases between. This CDR3 spans 14 amino acids. Germline CDR1 and CDR2: SGHAT and FQNNGV. The CDR3 DNA reads TGTGCCAGCAGCTTAGTCGTCTCCTACACTGAAGCTTTCTTT. Translated, it gives CASSLVVSYTEAFF.

The V and J genes are TRBV5-1 and TRBJ1-6; tentative D call: TRBD1 (6 bases). Germline loops: CDR1 SGHRS, CDR2 YFSETQ. The V end was cut by 4 bases, the J end by 7 bases, with 15 bases between. CDR3 length: 15 residues. The CDR3 region has the DNA TGCGCCAGCAGCGTGACAGGAGATGCGAATTCACCCCTCCACTTT. It specifies CASSVTGDANSPLHF.

The chain joins TRBV18 to TRBJ2-7, with TRBD1 as a possible D gene (5 bases). With 3 bases removed from V and 3 bases from J, the gap between germline ends came to 12 bases. Germline V gene sequence: CDR1 KGHSH, CDR2 LQKENI. The CDR3 has 14 amino acids. For the CDR3, the DNA is TGTGCCAGCTCACCGGGTGTAGGGGACTACGAGCAGTACTTC. It yields the protein CASSPGVGDYEQYF.

V and J are TRBV7-2 and TRBJ1-6; 9 bases are a match to TRBD1. The CDR3 spans 15 residues. CDR1 SGHTA and CDR2 FQGNSA come from the germline V gene. The junction had 7 bases not matched to a gene; V was cut back by 5 bases and J by 8 bases. CDR3 region: CASSTTGGSYSPLHF. CDR3 coding DNA: TGTGCCAGCAGCACGACAGGGGGATCTTATTCACCCCTCCACTTT.

The chain links TRBV7-8 to TRBJ1-1; possible D gene TRBD1, 5 bases. V lost 3 bases to trimming and J lost 6 bases, with 11 bases between them. The CDR3 is made up of 13 amino acids. CDR1 is SGHVS and CDR2 is FQNEAQ in the germline V gene. The CDR3 here is CASSFGGKAEAFF. As DNA, the CDR3 is TGTGCCAGCAGCTTCGGGGGGAAGGCTGAAGCTTTCTTT.

The chain recombines TRBV18 with TRBJ1-5, with TRBD1 matching 7 bases. V shed 3 bases, J shed 4 bases, and the junction held 0 bases outside the gene matches. CDR3 length: 13 amino acids. CDR1 is KGHSH, CDR2 LQKENI, per germline. The CDR3: CASSPGQNQPQHF. DNA of the CDR3: TGTGCCAGCTCACCGGGACAGAATCAGCCCCAGCATTTT.

This clone occurred a few times. The chain has TRBV6-5 and TRBJ1-1, with D tentatively TRBD1 (6 bases). CDR3 length equals 13 residues. CDR1 MNHEY and CDR2 SVGAGI come from the germline V gene. The V gene lost 2 bases and the J gene lost 5 bases, with 9 bases spanning the gap. CDR3 DNA sequence: TGTGCCAGCAGTTACGAGGGGGGGACTGAAGCTTTCTTT. This encodes CASSYEGGTEAFF.

The CDR3 region has the DNA TGTGCCAGCAGCTCCCGGACTAGCGGGGGGCCGAGGTTAGATGAGCAGTTCTTC. Its protein product is CASSSRTSGGPRLDEQFF. This chain uses TRBV7-2 with TRBJ2-1; 14 nucleotides agree with TRBD2. V lost 4 bases and J lost 8; bases outside the gene matches: 13. The CDR3 spans 18 residues. Germline assignment: CDR1 SGHTA and CDR2 FQGNSA.

The chain couples TRBV18 to TRBJ2-3; D gene unclear. The V end lost 3 bases, the J end lost 4 bases, and 11 bases lay between the germline ends. Germline V gene data show CDR1 as KGHSH and CDR2 as LQKENI. The CDR3 spans 14 residues. CDR3 nucleotides: TGTGCCAGCTCACCCTTGATCTCGGCAGATACGCAGTATTTT. It is translated as CASSPLISADTQYF. The whole variable domain, remainder taken from reference TRBV18 and TRBJ2-3, is NAGVMQNPRHLVRRRGQEARLRCSPMKGHSHVYWYRQLPEEGLKFMVYLQKENIIDESGMPKERFSAEFPKEGPSILRIQQVVRGDSAAYFCASSPLISADTQYFGPGTRLTVL.

V is TRBV19 and J is TRBJ2-2; 9 nucleotides align to TRBD2. There are 15 residues in the CDR3. CDR1 is LNHDA and CDR2 is SQIVND in the germline V gene (reference sequence). The junction had 10 bases not matched to a gene; V was cut back by 7 bases and J by 7 bases. As DNA, the CDR3 is TGTGCCAGTACCCCCGCGGGGGGGCTGGTCGGGGAGCTGTTTTTT. This encodes CASTPAGGLVGELFF.

The chain joins TRBV12-3 or TRBV12-4 to TRBJ1-2, with D hard to call. V lost 3 bases to trimming and J lost 4 bases, with 6 bases between them. The CDR3 is 12 residues long. The CDR3 DNA reads TGTGCCAGCAGTTTTGCGGGCTATGGCTACACCTTC. This encodes CASSFAGYGYTF.

The J gene is TRBJ1-4, the V gene TRBV6-5; D ambiguous. V was pared by 6 bases and J by 3 bases, with 5 bases between. Looked up from germline, CDR1 is MNHEY and CDR2 is SVGAGI. The CDR3 consists of 12 residues. The DNA of the CDR3 is TGTGCCAGCAGGGCCTCTAATGAAAAACTGTTTTTT. This encodes CASRASNEKLFF.

The rearrangement uses TRBV7-9 and TRBJ1-4; 8 nucleotides line up with TRBD1. The CDR3 is made up of 15 amino acids. The V segment lost 5 bases and the J segment 5 bases; nucleotides outside the gene matches: 7. Looked up from germline, CDR1 is SEHNR and CDR2 is FQNEAQ (reference sequence). CDR3 in amino acids: CASSQGADFNEKLFF. The CDR3 coding sequence is TGTGCCAGCAGCCAGGGGGCTGATTTCAATGAAAAACTGTTTTTT. The entire variable domain, with the rest obtained from reference TRBV7-9 and TRBJ1-4, is as follows: DTGVSQNPRHKITKRGQNVTFRCDPISEHNRLYWYRQTLGQGPEFLTYFQNEAQLEKSRLLSDRFSAERPKGSFSTLEIQRTEQGDSAMYLCASSQGADFNEKLFFGSGTQLSVL.

The rearrangement joins TRBV5-6 to TRBJ2-1; TRBD2 is a possible D gene (6 bases). This CDR3 has 14 residues. Germline V gene data show CDR1 as SGHDT and CDR2 as YYEEEE. V was shortened by 9 bases and J by 4 bases, with 17 bases between the two germline ends. The chain's CDR3 is CATSSGGNYNEQFF. CDR3 bases: TGTGCCACCTCCTCCGGGGGAAATTACAATGAGCAGTTCTTC.

The CDR3 bases are TGTGCCAGCAGCCATGGGTCCCGGGAGACCGGGGAGCTGTTTTTT. The encoded protein is CASSHGSRETGELFF. The chain uses TRBV4-2 and TRBJ2-2; tentatively, D is TRBD2 (6 bases). Trimming left V 3 bases short and J 5 bases short, with 13 bases between. The CDR3 spans 15 residues. In germline, CDR1 is LGHNA, CDR2 YNFKEQ.

CDR3 sequence (DNA): TGTGCCAGCAGCCCCGAGGGGACAGGAGCTTTCTTT. Amino acid sequence: CASSPEGTGAFF. The gene calls are TRBV3-1 (or the pseudogene TRBV3-2) and TRBJ1-1, with 8 nucleotides matching TRBD1. The germline gives CDR1 LGHDT, CDR2 YNNKEL (reference sequence). The CDR3 contains 12 residues. V shed 4 bases and J 10 bases; nucleotides not matched to a gene: 5.

This clone was observed once. The V gene is TRBV28, the J gene TRBJ2-7, with D tentatively TRBD1 (6 bases). This CDR3 spans 14 amino acids. Germline CDR1 reads MDHEN; CDR2 reads SYDVKM. The V and J ends lost 2 bases and 9 bases respectively, with 17 bases between them. The CDR3 DNA sequence: TGTGCCAGCAGTTTACGGGACACTAGACGGGGGCAGTACTTC. It codes for CASSLRDTRRGQYF.

The CDR3 spells CASSDLWDRGSNQPQHF. In nucleotides, the CDR3 is TGTGCCAGCAGTGATCTGTGGGACAGGGGGAGCAATCAGCCCCAGCATTTT. This chain uses TRBV6-1 with TRBJ1-5; 11 nucleotides match TRBD1. This CDR3 region has 17 residues. CDR1 is MNHNS, CDR2 SASEGT, per germline. Losses at the gene ends were 3 bases for V and 1 base for J; bases not matched to a gene: 5.

The chain has TRBV5-1 and TRBJ1-2; 11 nucleotides match TRBD1. This CDR3 is 12 amino acids long. V gave up 5 bases and J gave up 11 bases; unmatched junction bases: 5. Germline V CDR1 and CDR2: SGHRS, YFSETQ. CDR3: CASSSGQGAYTF. The CDR3 coding sequence is TGCGCCAGCAGTTCCGGACAGGGGGCATACACCTTC. Full variable domain (missing parts from reference TRBV5-1 and TRBJ1-2): KAGVTQTPRYLIKTRGQQVTLSCSPISGHRSVSWYQQTPGQGLQFLFEYFSETQRNKGNFPGRFSGRQFSNSRSEMNVSTLELGDSALYLCASSSGQGAYTFGSGTRLTVV.

This clone was counted only a few times. The gene calls are TRBV4-2 and TRBJ1-3, with D possibly being TRBD1 (5 bases). Trimming removed 1 base from V and 2 bases from J, with 18 bases in between. CDR1 and CDR2 from the germline V gene are LGHNA and YNFKEQ. The CDR3 runs to 18 residues. The CDR3 spells CASSQVRGGLPPGNTIYF. The DNA of the CDR3 is TGTGCCAGCAGCCAAGTCCGGGGGGGGTTACCCCCTGGAAACACCATATATTTT.

The J gene is TRBJ2-1, the V gene TRBV5-1; D possibly corresponds to TRBD2 (5 bases). Germline-derived CDR1 and CDR2 are SGHRS and YFSETQ. The V end was cut by 4 bases, the J end by 5 bases, with 13 bases between. The CDR3 runs 14 residues. CDR3 sequence: CASSLGGSNNEQFF. The CDR3 DNA reads as TGCGCCAGCAGCCTGGGCGGGTCAAACAATGAGCAGTTCTTC.